These 8 T cell receptor beta chains were all obtained from the same sample, sequenced in a study of pediatric ulcerative colitis. TCRdb's table, derived via immunoSEQ multiplex PCR, lists solely in-frame clones and lacks some. The data show about 64,000 clones, 85% to 90% seen once. What was sequenced was blood. The origin of the receptors is a boy aged 5-17 years with severe ulcerative colitis.

This chain joins TRBV7-9 and TRBJ2-5; D assignment may be TRBD1 or TRBD2 (5 bases each). Germline CDR1 is SEHNR and CDR2 is FQNEAQ (reference sequence). Trimming took off 6 bases at V and 5 bases at J, with 19 bases between the two ends. The CDR3 extends over 15 amino acids. The CDR3 region has the DNA TGTGCCAGCAGACGAAACCCCGGGACCTGGGAGACCCAGTACTTC. This gives the protein CASRRNPGTWETQYF. The whole variable domain, remainder taken from reference TRBV7-9 and TRBJ2-5, is DTGVSQNPRHKITKRGQNVTFRCDPISEHNRLYWYRQTLGQGPEFLTYFQNEAQLEKSRLLSDRFSAERPKGSFSTLEIQRTEQGDSAMYLCASRRNPGTWETQYFGPGTRLLVL.

This clone was counted between two and nine times. This chain links TRBV6-1 with TRBJ2-7; possibly TRBD2 for D (6 bases). Trimming took 5 bases from V and 0 from J, leaving 11 bases between them. The CDR3 extends over 14 amino acids. Looked up from germline, CDR1 is MNHNS and CDR2 is SASEGT. The CDR3 sequence: CASSPSAPSYEQYF. CDR3 nucleotide sequence: TGTGCCAGCAGTCCTAGCGCCCCCTCCTACGAGCAGTACTTC.

The chain combines TRBV19 with TRBJ2-7; the D call may be TRBD1 or TRBD2 (5 bases each). V was cut by 7 bases and J by 2 bases, with 18 bases left in between. Per germline, CDR1 LNHDA and CDR2 SQIVND (reference sequence). CDR3 length: 15 residues. The CDR3 sequence is CASTPSLRGTYEQYF. The CDR3 nucleotides are TGTGCCAGTACCCCCTCACTGAGGGGAACCTACGAGCAGTACTTC.

V usage is TRBV11-3 and J usage is TRBJ1-1; the match to TRBD1 covers 7 bases. The CDR3 is 14 amino acids. Trimming at V came to 5 bases and at J to 7 bases, leaving 10 bases not matched to a gene. Per germline, CDR1 SGHNT and CDR2 YENEEA. The CDR3 loop reads CASSPRDSTHEAFF. The CDR3 coding sequence is TGTGCCAGCAGCCCACGGGACAGTACACATGAAGCTTTCTTT.

The chain uses TRBV30 and TRBJ2-1; D gene uncertain. CDR1 is GTSNPN and CDR2 is SVGIG in the germline V gene (reference sequence). Between the trimmed V and J ends, which lost 0 bases and 6 bases, there was a span of 9 bases. The CDR3 is made up of 13 amino acids. In DNA form, the CDR3 reads TGTGCCTGGAGTGTAGAACACCCCAATGAGCAGTTCTTC. This codes for CAWSVEHPNEQFF.

The chain combines TRBV6-1 with TRBJ1-5; D is ambiguous. The CDR3 contains 14 residues. Looked up from germline, CDR1 is MNHNS and CDR2 is SASEGT. V gave up 5 bases and J gave up 7 bases, with 15 bases separating them. The CDR3, as DNA: TGTGCCAGCAGTCCAGAGGTTCTAGGACAGCCCCAGCATTTT. Protein: CASSPEVLGQPQHF.

This sequence joins TRBV27 and TRBJ2-1, with 13 bases matching TRBD2. V lost 6 bases and J lost 5; bases outside the gene matches: 4. Germline V gene sequence: CDR1 MNHEY, CDR2 SMNVEV (reference sequence). The CDR3 spans 15 residues. The CDR3 protein is CASRAGTSGNNEQFF. CDR3 bases: TGTGCCAGCAGGGCCGGGACTAGCGGGAACAATGAGCAGTTCTTC.

The sample holds one count of this clone. The chain carries TRBV4-1 and TRBJ2-3; 11 bases are shared with TRBD2. The V gene's germline CDR1 is MGHRA and CDR2 YSYEKL. The CDR3 has 16 amino acids. V lost 6 bases and J lost 2; bases outside the gene matches: 7. CDR3 in amino acids: CASRITSGRITDTQYF. CDR3 coding DNA: TGCGCCAGCAGGATAACTAGCGGGAGAATCACAGATACGCAGTATTTT.